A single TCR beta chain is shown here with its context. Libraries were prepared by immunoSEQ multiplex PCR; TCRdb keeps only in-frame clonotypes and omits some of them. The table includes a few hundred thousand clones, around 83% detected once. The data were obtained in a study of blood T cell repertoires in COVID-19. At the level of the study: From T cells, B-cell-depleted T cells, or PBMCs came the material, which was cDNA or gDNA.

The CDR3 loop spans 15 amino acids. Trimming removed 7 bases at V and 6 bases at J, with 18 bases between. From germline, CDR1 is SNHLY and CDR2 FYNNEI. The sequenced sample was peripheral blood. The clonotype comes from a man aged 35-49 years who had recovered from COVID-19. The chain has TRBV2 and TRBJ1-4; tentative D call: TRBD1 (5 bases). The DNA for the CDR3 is TGTGCCAGCATCCCTGACTGGGGGGTCGATGAAAAACTGTTTTTT. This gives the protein CASIPDWGVDEKLFF.